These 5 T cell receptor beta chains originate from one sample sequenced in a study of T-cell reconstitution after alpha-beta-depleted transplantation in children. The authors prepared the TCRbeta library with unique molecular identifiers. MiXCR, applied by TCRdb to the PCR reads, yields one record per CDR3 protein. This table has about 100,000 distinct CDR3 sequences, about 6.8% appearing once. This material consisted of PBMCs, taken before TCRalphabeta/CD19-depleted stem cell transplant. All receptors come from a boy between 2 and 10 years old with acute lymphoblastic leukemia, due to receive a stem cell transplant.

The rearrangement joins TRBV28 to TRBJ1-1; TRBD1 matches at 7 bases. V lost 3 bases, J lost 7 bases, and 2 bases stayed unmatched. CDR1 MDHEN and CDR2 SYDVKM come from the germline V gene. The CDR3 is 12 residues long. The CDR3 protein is CASSLGQSEAFF. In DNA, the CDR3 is TGTGCCAGCAGTTTGGGACAGAGTGAAGCTTTCTTT.

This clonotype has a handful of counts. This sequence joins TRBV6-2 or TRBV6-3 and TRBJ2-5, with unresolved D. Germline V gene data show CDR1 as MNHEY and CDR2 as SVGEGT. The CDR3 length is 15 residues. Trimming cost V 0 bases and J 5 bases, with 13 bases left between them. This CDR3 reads CASSYSMWKAETQYF. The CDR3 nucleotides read TGTGCCAGCAGTTACTCTATGTGGAAGGCGGAGACCCAGTACTTC.

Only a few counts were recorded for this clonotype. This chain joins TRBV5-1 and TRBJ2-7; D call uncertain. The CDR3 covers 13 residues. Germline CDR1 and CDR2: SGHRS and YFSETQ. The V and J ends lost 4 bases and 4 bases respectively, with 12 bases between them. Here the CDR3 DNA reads TGCGCCAGCAGCGCAATTGGCCGTTACGAGCAGTACTTC. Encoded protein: CASSAIGRYEQYF.

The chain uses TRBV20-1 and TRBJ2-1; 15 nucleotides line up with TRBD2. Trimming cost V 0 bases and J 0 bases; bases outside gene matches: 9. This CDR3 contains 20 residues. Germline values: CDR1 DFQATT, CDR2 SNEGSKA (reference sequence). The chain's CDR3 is CSARDLGTSGGPSSYNEQFF. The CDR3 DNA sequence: TGCAGTGCTAGAGATCTCGGGACTAGCGGGGGGCCGAGCTCCTACAATGAGCAGTTCTTC.

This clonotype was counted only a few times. CDR3 protein: CATATPRGQANYGYTF. The CDR3, as DNA: TGTGCCACCGCTACCCCTCGGGGTCAAGCTAACTATGGCTACACCTTC. The gene calls are TRBV15 and TRBJ1-2, with D uncertain. The germline CDR1 and CDR2 sequences are LNHNV and YYDKDF (reference sequence). The CDR3 is made up of 16 amino acids. The ends were cut back, 8 bases at V and 0 bases at J, with 19 bases in the middle.